This T cell receptor beta chain was obtained from a study of blood T cell repertoires in COVID-19. Across the study: Material from acute and convalescent COVID-19 was sourced from the United States, Italy and Spain. PBMCs, B-cell-depleted T cells, or T cells provided the cDNA or gDNA that made up the material.

V lost 5 bases and J lost 3, with 10 bases in between. This CDR3 is 13 amino acids long. Germline V gene data show CDR1 as SGHTA and CDR2 as FQGTGA. As processed by the authors: Quantification of nucleated cells was approximated via reference gene primer amplification. Produced via immunoSEQ multiplex PCR; TCRdb's table is partial and in-frame only. From that table come the V and J calls and clone size; the DNA was used to work out D and trimming. There are more than 250,000 clones in the sample; 65% to 90% occur only once, and around 5.5% lies in the top ten. Sequenced: peripheral blood. The receptor was isolated from a man over 45 with active or convalescent COVID-19. The chain uses TRBV7-3 and TRBJ1-1; D perhaps matches TRBD1 (6 bases). The CDR3 is CASSEQGYTEAFF. CDR3 in DNA: TGTGCCAGCAGCGAACAGGGATACACTGAAGCTTTCTTT.